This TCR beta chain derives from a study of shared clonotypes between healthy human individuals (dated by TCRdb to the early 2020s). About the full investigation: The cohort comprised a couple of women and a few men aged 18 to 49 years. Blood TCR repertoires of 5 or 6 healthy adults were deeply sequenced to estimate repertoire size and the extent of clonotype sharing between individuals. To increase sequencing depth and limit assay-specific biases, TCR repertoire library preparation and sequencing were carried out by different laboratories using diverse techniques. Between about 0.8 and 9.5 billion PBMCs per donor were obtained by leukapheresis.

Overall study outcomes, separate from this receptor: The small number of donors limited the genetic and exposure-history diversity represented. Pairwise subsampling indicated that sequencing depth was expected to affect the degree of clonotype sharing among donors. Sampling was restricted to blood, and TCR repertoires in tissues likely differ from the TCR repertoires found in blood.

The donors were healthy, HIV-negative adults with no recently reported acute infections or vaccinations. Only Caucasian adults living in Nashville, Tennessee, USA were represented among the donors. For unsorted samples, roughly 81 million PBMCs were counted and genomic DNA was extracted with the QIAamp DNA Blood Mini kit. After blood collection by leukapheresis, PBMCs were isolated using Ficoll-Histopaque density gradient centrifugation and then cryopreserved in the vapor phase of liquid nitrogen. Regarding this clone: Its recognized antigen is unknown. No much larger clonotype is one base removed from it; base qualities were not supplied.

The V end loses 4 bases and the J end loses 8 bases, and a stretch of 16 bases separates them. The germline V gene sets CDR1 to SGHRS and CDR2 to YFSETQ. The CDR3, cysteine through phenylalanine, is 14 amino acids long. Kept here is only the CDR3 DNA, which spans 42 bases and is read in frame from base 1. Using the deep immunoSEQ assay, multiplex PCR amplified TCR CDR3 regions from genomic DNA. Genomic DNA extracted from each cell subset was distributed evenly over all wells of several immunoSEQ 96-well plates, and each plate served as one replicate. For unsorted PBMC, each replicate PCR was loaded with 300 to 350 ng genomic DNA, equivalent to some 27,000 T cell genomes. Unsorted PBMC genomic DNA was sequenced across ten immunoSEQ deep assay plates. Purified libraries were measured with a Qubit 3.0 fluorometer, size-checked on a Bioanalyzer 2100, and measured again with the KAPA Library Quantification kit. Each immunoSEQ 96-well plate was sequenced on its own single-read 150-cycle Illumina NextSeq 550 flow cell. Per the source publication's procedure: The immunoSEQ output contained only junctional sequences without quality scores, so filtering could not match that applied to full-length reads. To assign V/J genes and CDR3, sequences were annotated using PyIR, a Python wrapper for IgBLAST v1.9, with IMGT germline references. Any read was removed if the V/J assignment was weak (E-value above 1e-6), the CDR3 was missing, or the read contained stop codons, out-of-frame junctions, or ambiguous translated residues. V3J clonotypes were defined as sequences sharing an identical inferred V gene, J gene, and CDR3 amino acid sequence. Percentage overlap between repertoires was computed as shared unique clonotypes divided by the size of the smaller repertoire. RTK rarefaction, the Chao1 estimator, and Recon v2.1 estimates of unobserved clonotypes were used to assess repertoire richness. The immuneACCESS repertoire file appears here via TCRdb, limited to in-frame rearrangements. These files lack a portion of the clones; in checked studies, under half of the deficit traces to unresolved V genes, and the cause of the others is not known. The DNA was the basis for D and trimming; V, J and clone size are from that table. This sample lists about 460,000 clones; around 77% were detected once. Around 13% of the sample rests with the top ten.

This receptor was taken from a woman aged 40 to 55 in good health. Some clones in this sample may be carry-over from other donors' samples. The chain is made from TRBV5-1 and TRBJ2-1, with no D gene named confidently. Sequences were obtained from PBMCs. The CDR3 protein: CASSMDMGYDEQFF. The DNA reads TGCGCCAGCAGCATGGATATGGGATATGATGAGCAGTTCTTC. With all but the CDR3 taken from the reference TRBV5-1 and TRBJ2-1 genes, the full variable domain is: KAGVTQTPRYLIKTRGQQVTLSCSPISGHRSVSWYQQTPGQGLQFLFEYFSETQRNKGNFPGRFSGRQFSNSRSEMNVSTLELGDSALYLCASSMDMGYDEQFFGPGTRLTVL.